These 5 T cell receptor beta chains originate from one sample sequenced in a study of T cell responses to AZD1222 COVID-19 vaccine. TCRdb's copy holds only in-frame clones and misses some; the assay was immunoSEQ multiplex PCR. The table lists 100,000 or so clones, roughly 90% of them singletons. This material consisted of peripheral blood, taken on day 0 of AZD1222 vaccination. The receptors shown here come from an adult in good health.

The chain couples TRBV30 to TRBJ2-2; D is possibly TRBD2 (5 bases). The germline gives CDR1 GTSNPN, CDR2 SVGIG (reference sequence). CDR3 length: 15 residues. Trimming took 2 bases from V and 5 from J, leaving 15 bases between them. The CDR3: CAWSYPRGRTGELFF. CDR3 nucleotide sequence: TGTGCCTGGAGTTACCCCCGGGGAAGGACCGGGGAGCTGTTTTTT.

This clone has just one count. CDR3 in DNA: TGCGCCAGCAGCCAAGTAGGGACAGGGAGTGAAAAACTGTTTTTT. Residues: CASSQVGTGSEKLFF. The chain uses TRBV4-1 and TRBJ1-4, with 9 nucleotides matching TRBD1. CDR1 MGHRA and CDR2 YSYEKL come from the germline V gene. There are 15 residues in the CDR3. Trimming took 1 base from V and 7 from J; bases not matched to a gene: 4.

This clone was detected once. V usage is TRBV14 and J usage is TRBJ1-1; a possible D gene is TRBD1 (5 bases). The germline CDR1 and CDR2 sequences are SGHDN and FVKESK. CDR3 length: 13 amino acids. The germline V and J ends were trimmed by 5 bases and 5 bases, with 12 bases remaining between them. The CDR3 loop is CASSFGGGTEAFF. For the CDR3, the DNA is TGTGCCAGCAGCTTCGGCGGGGGGACTGAAGCTTTCTTT.

The chain combines TRBV5-1 with TRBJ1-1, with a possible D match to TRBD1 (6 bases). The length of the CDR3 is 13 residues. Germline V lookup: CDR1 SGHRS, CDR2 YFSETQ. V was clipped by 0 bases and J by 7 bases, with 10 bases between them. The CDR3 region is CASSLALGGEAFF. The CDR3 region has the DNA TGCGCCAGCAGCTTGGCCCTAGGGGGTGAAGCTTTCTTT.

The chain couples TRBV28 to TRBJ2-1; 10 positions match TRBD2. The CDR3 is 15 residues long. The V gene's germline CDR1 is MDHEN and CDR2 SYDVKM. J was trimmed by 15 bases and V by 5 bases; bases with no gene match: 16. CDR3 region: CASSPQREGPYFRFF. The CDR3, as DNA: TGTGCCAGCAGTCCCCAGCGGGAGGGCCCTTATTTTCGGTTCTTC.